The 23 T cell receptor beta chains below all came from one sample that was sequenced in a study of T cell changes during pregnancy in multiple sclerosis. The assay was immunoSEQ multiplex PCR, and TCRdb's table has in-frame clones only and misses some. Of tens of thousands of clones listed, approximately 94% are singletons. Here the sequenced sample was peripheral blood, taken in the third trimester of pregnancy. All receptors come from a female donor with multiple sclerosis, enrolled in a pregnancy study.

The chain is built from TRBV15 and TRBJ2-7, with a tentative D call TRBD1 (5 bases). This CDR3 comprises 15 residues. Germline V CDR1 and CDR2: LNHNV, YYDKDF (reference sequence). Deletions cut 2 bases from V and 3 bases from J, with 14 bases between. Written as DNA, the CDR3 is TGTGCCACCAGCAGATTGCCAGGGTCTAACTACGAGCAGTACTTC. Its protein product is CATSRLPGSNYEQYF.

The rearrangement uses TRBV5-1 and TRBJ2-7; 8 nucleotides match TRBD1. Looked up from germline, CDR1 is SGHRS and CDR2 is YFSETQ. This CDR3 has 15 amino acids. V was pared by 0 bases and J by 6 bases, with 8 bases of the junction left unmatched. The CDR3 reads CASSLGGQGRGEQYF. CDR3 nucleotide sequence: TGCGCCAGCAGCTTGGGTGGACAGGGTCGCGGCGAGCAGTACTTC. The full variable domain, completed using reference TRBV5-1 and TRBJ2-7, is KAGVTQTPRYLIKTRGQQVTLSCSPISGHRSVSWYQQTPGQGLQFLFEYFSETQRNKGNFPGRFSGRQFSNSRSEMNVSTLELGDSALYLCASSLGGQGRGEQYFGPGTRLTVT.

This chain joins TRBV18 and TRBJ2-1, with 10 bases that match TRBD2. CDR3 size: 16 residues. V dropped 1 base and J dropped 7; count of bases not matched to a gene: 7. Germline V gene data show CDR1 as KGHSH and CDR2 as LQKENI. The CDR3 sequence is CASSPLPSGSGNEQFF. For the CDR3, the DNA is TGTGCCAGCTCACCACTACCTAGCGGGAGTGGAAATGAGCAGTTCTTC.

This clone showed up just once. The chain uses TRBV5-4 and TRBJ2-7; 12 bases are a match to TRBD2. CDR3 size: 17 residues. Germline V gene sequence: CDR1 SGHNT, CDR2 YYREEE (reference sequence). The V gene end was trimmed by 0 bases and the J gene end by 0 bases; junction bases not matched to a gene: 4. CDR3 region: CASSLGASGRDSYEQYF. The CDR3 nucleotides are TGTGCCAGCAGCTTGGGGGCTAGCGGGAGGGACTCCTACGAGCAGTACTTC.

V gene TRBV28 combines with J gene TRBJ2-1, with TRBD2 identical over 10 bases. V lost 7 bases, J lost 6 bases, and 6 bases stayed unmatched. There are 14 residues in the CDR3. Germline V gene lookup returns CDR1 MDHEN and CDR2 SYDVKM. CDR3 loop: CASTLAGETNEQFF. The CDR3, as DNA: TGTGCCAGCACCCTAGCGGGAGAGACCAATGAGCAGTTCTTC.

This chain uses TRBV4-1 with TRBJ2-5, with a weak D call TRBD1 (6 bases). Between the trimmed V and J ends, which lost 5 bases and 11 bases, there was a span of 18 bases. CDR3 length: 13 amino acids. Germline CDR1 and CDR2: MGHRA and YSYEKL. The CDR3 bases are TGCGCCAGCAGCGCTCACAGGGCTGAGGAGCAGTACTTC. It encodes CASSAHRAEEQYF.

The chain has TRBV30 and TRBJ1-2; the D gene is possibly TRBD1 (6 bases). The germline CDR1 and CDR2 sequences are GTSNPN and SVGIG (reference sequence). The CDR3 is 13 amino acids. CDR3 sequence: CVFNRGGAGGYTF. The CDR3 DNA follows: TGTGTCTTTAATAGAGGGGGGGCCGGGGGCTACACCTTC.

In its sample, this clone was seen once. The V and J genes are TRBV19 and TRBJ2-1; 8 nucleotides align to TRBD2. The CDR3 sequence is 15 residues long. The V segment lost 3 bases and the J segment 2 bases; nucleotides outside the gene matches: 3. CDR1 is LNHDA, CDR2 SQIVND, per germline (reference sequence). Here the CDR3 reads CASSIISGTYNEQFF. CDR3 sequence (DNA): TGTGCCAGTAGTATCATTAGCGGGACCTACAATGAGCAGTTCTTC.

V and J are TRBV27 and TRBJ2-1; D is ambiguous. This CDR3 comprises 12 residues. CDR1 is MNHEY, CDR2 SMNVEV, per germline (reference sequence). Trimming took 5 bases from V and 8 from J, leaving 10 bases between them. This CDR3 reads CASSPSRDEQFF. CDR3 DNA sequence: TGTGCCAGCAGTCCATCTCGAGATGAGCAGTTCTTC.

The rearrangement uses TRBV29-1 and TRBJ2-3, with TRBD1 matching 8 bases. This CDR3 is built from 13 residues. V lost 6 bases to trimming and J lost 3 bases; unmatched junction nucleotides: 5. Germline V gene lookup returns CDR1 SQVTM and CDR2 ANQGSEA. DNA of the CDR3: TGCAGCGTCCGCAGGGGGCTAACAGATACGCAGTATTTT. Protein: CSVRRGLTDTQYF.

The J gene is TRBJ2-2, the V gene TRBV9; D may be TRBD2 (6 bases). Germline CDR1 reads SGDLS; CDR2 reads YYNGEE. This CDR3 is 15 amino acids long. The germline V and J ends were trimmed by 0 bases and 7 bases, with 13 bases remaining between them. CDR3 DNA sequence: TGTGCCAGCAGCGTAGCTTCGGGGGACCTCGGGGAGCTGTTTTTT. Translated: CASSVASGDLGELFF.

The rearrangement joins TRBV28 to TRBJ2-2; 8 bases align to TRBD1. With 4 bases clipped from V and 2 bases from J, the junction kept 3 bases outside the gene matches. CDR3 size: 15 residues. The V gene's germline CDR1 is MDHEN and CDR2 SYDVKM. CDR3 sequence reads: CASSSTGENTGELFF. The CDR3 DNA is TGTGCCAGCAGTTCGACAGGGGAAAACACCGGGGAGCTGTTTTTT.

The chain joins TRBV2 to TRBJ2-1, with TRBD2 matching 9 bases. V lost 9 bases to trimming and J lost 10 bases; unmatched junction nucleotides: 16. The CDR3 is made up of 15 amino acids. Germline V gene lookup returns CDR1 SNHLY and CDR2 FYNNEI. CDR3: CASQSGTSFAGEQFF. The CDR3 nucleotides read TGTGCCAGTCAGTCCGGGACTAGCTTTGCCGGCGAGCAGTTCTTC.

The chain joins TRBV28 to TRBJ2-6, with TRBD1 matching over 7 bases. The CDR3 covers 15 residues. The J segment lost 4 bases and the V segment lost 5 bases, leaving 5 bases of the junction unmatched. From germline, CDR1 is MDHEN and CDR2 SYDVKM. In DNA, the CDR3 is TGTGCCAGCAGTCCACAGGGGTGGGGGGCCAACGTCCTGACTTTC. Protein product: CASSPQGWGANVLTF. The entire variable domain, with the rest obtained from reference TRBV28 and TRBJ2-6, is as follows: DVKVTQSSRYLVKRTGEKVFLECVQDMDHENMFWYRQDPGLGLRLIYFSYDVKMKEKGDIPEGYSVSREKKERFSLILESASTNQTSMYLCASSPQGWGANVLTFGAGSRLTVL.

The chain recombines TRBV5-6 with TRBJ1-3; possibly TRBD1 for D (5 bases). The V end lost 2 bases, the J end lost 1 base, and 13 bases lay between the germline ends. The V gene's germline CDR1 is SGHDT and CDR2 YYEEEE. This CDR3 has 16 residues. CDR3 coding DNA: TGTGCCAGCAGCTTTTGGGGGGGACTTTCTGGAAACACCATATATTTT. It encodes CASSFWGGLSGNTIYF.

The rearrangement uses TRBV2 and TRBJ1-4; 8 positions agree with TRBD1. This CDR3 spans 17 amino acids. Germline assignment: CDR1 SNHLY and CDR2 FYNNEI. V was clipped by 7 bases and J by 1 base; unmatched bases: 11. CDR3 nucleotides: TGTGCCAGCACCTTGGGGACAGGACCACTAACTAATGAAAAACTGTTTTTT. This codes for CASTLGTGPLTNEKLFF.

This rearrangement joins TRBV11-1 to TRBJ1-2, with D uncertain. Trimming removed 0 bases from V and 8 bases from J, with 16 bases in between. The CDR3 runs to 15 residues. Looked up from germline, CDR1 is SGHAT and CDR2 is FQDESV (reference sequence). CDR3 in DNA: TGTGCCAGCAGCTTAGCGCCGATCCCGGGTCTAGGCTACACCTTC. The encoded protein is CASSLAPIPGLGYTF. The full variable domain, its missing parts supplied by reference TRBV11-1 and TRBJ1-2, is EAEVAQSPRYKITEKSQAVAFWCDPISGHATLYWYRQILGQGPELLVQFQDESVVDDSQLPKDRFSAERLKGVDSTLKIQPAELGDSAMYLCASSLAPIPGLGYTFGSGTRLTVV.

This sequence joins TRBV28 and TRBJ2-6; D not certain. Germline CDR1 is MDHEN and CDR2 is SYDVKM. V dropped 2 bases and J dropped 1 base, with 3 bases sitting between them. CDR3 length equals 14 residues. CDR3 sequence reads: CASSLTSGANVLTF. The CDR3 DNA follows: TGTGCCAGCAGTTTAACTTCTGGGGCCAACGTCCTGACTTTC.

The chain has TRBV10-2 and TRBJ2-3, with TRBD1 identical over 12 bases. The V gene's germline CDR1 is WSHSY and CDR2 SAAADI. V lost 5 bases, J lost 5 bases, and 5 bases stayed unmatched. The CDR3 runs to 15 residues. CDR3 sequence reads: CASSKGQGAGDTQYF. The CDR3 DNA reads as TGCGCCAGCAGTAAGGGACAGGGGGCAGGAGATACGCAGTATTTT.

This clone was seen a single time. The chain employs TRBV9 and TRBJ2-3; 9 bases map to TRBD2. Unmatched junction bases numbered 3, after V lost 0 bases and J lost 4 bases. Germline assignment: CDR1 SGDLS and CDR2 YYNGEE. This CDR3 region has 15 residues. For the CDR3, the DNA is TGTGCCAGCAGCGTAGGGGTAGCGGGAGCAGATACGCAGTATTTT. Encoded protein: CASSVGVAGADTQYF.

V usage is TRBV9 and J usage is TRBJ2-5; 10 positions match TRBD2. Trimming at V came to 0 bases and at J to 5 bases, leaving 7 bases not matched to a gene. Germline-derived CDR1 and CDR2 are SGDLS and YYNGEE. The CDR3 runs 16 residues. The CDR3 protein is CASSVGGAGGRETQYF. The DNA for the CDR3 is TGTGCCAGCAGCGTAGGTGGAGCGGGAGGGCGGGAGACCCAGTACTTC. Looking up the rest from reference TRBV9 and TRBJ2-5 gives the full variable domain: DSGVTQTPKHLITATGQRVTLRCSPRSGDLSVYWYQQSLDQGLQFLIQYYNGEERAKGNILERFSAQQFPDLHSELNLSSLELGDSALYFCASSVGGAGGRETQYFGPGTRLLVL.

The chain uses TRBV19 and TRBJ1-4; tentative D call: TRBD1 (6 bases). V lost 7 bases to trimming and J lost 8 bases, with 17 bases between them. Germline lookup yields CDR1 LNHDA and CDR2 SQIVND (reference sequence). There are 14 residues in the CDR3. CDR3 amino acids: CASTQQGVGEKLFF. The CDR3, as DNA: TGTGCCAGTACCCAACAGGGTGTAGGCGAAAAACTGTTTTTT.

This clone occurred once. The genes are TRBV7-7 and TRBJ2-2, with D possibly TRBD1 on 5 matching bases. This CDR3 has 13 amino acids. Germline CDR1 reads SSHAT; CDR2 reads FNYEAQ (reference sequence). V dropped 2 bases and J dropped 9 bases, with 10 bases sitting between them. The CDR3 bases are TGTGCCAGCAGCTTATACCAGGGCCGGGAGCTGTTTTTT. This codes for CASSLYQGRELFF. Based on the CDR3 plus reference TRBV7-7 and TRBJ2-2, the full variable domain is GAGVSQSPRYKVTKRGQDVTLRCDPISSHATLYWYQQALGQGPEFLTYFNYEAQPDKSGLPSDRFSAERPEGSISTLTIQRTEQRDSAMYRCASSLYQGRELFFGEGSRLTVL.